This T cell receptor beta chain was sequenced for a study of T cells in Graves' hyperthyroidism and ophthalmopathy. Amplification of TCR beta CDR3 regions was performed using RNA transcripts as template. The HTBI set primed first-round TCR CDR3 RT-PCR. TCRdb re-derived calls from the multiplex PCR reads in MiXCR, one entry per CDR3 protein. The table shows a few hundred thousand distinct CDR3 sequences, with roughly 18% occurring only once. This clonotype was observed at least ten times. Germline V CDR1 and CDR2: MNHNS, SASEGT. The V segment lost 6 bases and the J segment 6 bases; nucleotides outside the gene matches: 3. The CDR3 runs 14 residues.

The source of this sequence is a man in his forties with Graves' hyperthyroidism. This chain joins TRBV6-1 and TRBJ2-3; the match to TRBD2 covers 13 bases. Source material: blood. The CDR3 here is CASSQTSGRDTQYF. The CDR3 DNA reads TGTGCCAGCAGCCAGACTAGCGGGAGGGATACGCAGTATTTT.